The clone carrying this T cell receptor beta chain was picked up a small number of times. The sample comes from a study of T-cell reconstitution after alpha-beta-depleted transplantation in children. Unique molecular identifiers tagged the TCRbeta library. Each CDR3 protein is one row after TCRdb ran MiXCR on the PCR reads. The table shows 440,000 or so distinct CDR3 sequences, with about 11% occurring only once. The CDR3 covers 15 residues. Germline V CDR1 and CDR2: SGHRS, YFSETQ. J lost 2 bases, V lost 4 bases, and 4 bases had no gene match. The V and J genes are TRBV5-1 and TRBJ2-5; 11 nucleotides match TRBD1. The material was PBMCs from the stem cell graft donor, obtained from the stem cell graft. The receptor was isolated from a human donor who donated a stem cell graft to a child with acute myeloid leukemia. CDR3 bases: TGCGCCAGCAGCGCCGGACAGGGGGCACAAGAGACCCAGTACTTC. As protein: CASSAGQGAQETQYF.